The entry below describes one TCR beta chain. With a much larger clone just one base away, this may be a read error. The CDR3 covers 15 residues. V was trimmed by 5 bases and J by 6 bases, leaving 16 bases between them. The germline gives CDR1 SGHAT, CDR2 FQNNGV. The data were taken from a study of tumor-infiltrating lymphocytes in primary liver carcinoma. The wider study: These patients were men and women whose ages were 30 to 69 years.

Production of TCR beta cDNA used approximately 0.55 ug total RNA together with a constant-region primer. Three nested multiplex PCR rounds, a slightly modified ARM-PCR method, built the TCR beta libraries. The first two PCR rounds, around 10 cycles each, used TRBV1-TRBV30 forward primers and a C-beta reverse primer. TCRdb redid the calling of the multiplex PCR reads with MiXCR, one entry per CDR3 protein. The profile shows around 330,000 distinct CDR3 sequences, about three fifths of them singletons. They got blood RNA out of unsorted whole blood and also pulled out germline DNA. The chain combines TRBV11-2 with TRBJ2-2, with a weak D call TRBD1 (5 bases). This TCR was recovered from a woman aged 25 to 45 with primary liver carcinoma and hepatitis B virus infection. The sample comprised peripheral blood. The CDR3: CASSPSGHRAGELFF. DNA for the CDR3: TGTGCCAGCAGCCCAAGTGGACACCGGGCCGGGGAGCTGTTTTTT.